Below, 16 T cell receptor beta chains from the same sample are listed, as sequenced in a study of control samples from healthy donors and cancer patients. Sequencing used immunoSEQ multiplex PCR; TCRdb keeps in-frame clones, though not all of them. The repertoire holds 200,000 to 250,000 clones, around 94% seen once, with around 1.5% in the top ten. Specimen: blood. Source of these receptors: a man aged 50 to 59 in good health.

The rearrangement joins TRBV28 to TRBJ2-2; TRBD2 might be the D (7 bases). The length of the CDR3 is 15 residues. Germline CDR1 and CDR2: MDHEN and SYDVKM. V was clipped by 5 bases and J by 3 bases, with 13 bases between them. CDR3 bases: TGTGCCAGCAGTGAGGCGGGGGCCGACACCGGGGAGCTGTTTTTT. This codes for CASSEAGADTGELFF. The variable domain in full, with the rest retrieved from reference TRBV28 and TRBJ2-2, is DVKVTQSSRYLVKRTGEKVFLECVQDMDHENMFWYRQDPGLGLRLIYFSYDVKMKEKGDIPEGYSVSREKKERFSLILESASTNQTSMYLCASSEAGADTGELFFGEGSRLTVL.

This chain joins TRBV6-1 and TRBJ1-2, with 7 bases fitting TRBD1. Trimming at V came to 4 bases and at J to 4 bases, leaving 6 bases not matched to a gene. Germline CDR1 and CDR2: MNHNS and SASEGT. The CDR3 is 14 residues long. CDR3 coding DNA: TGTGCCAGCAGTGCCAACAGGGGTGGCTATGGCTACACCTTC. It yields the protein CASSANRGGYGYTF.

CDR3 in DNA: TGTGCCACCGGGAGAACAAACATTCAGTACTTC. This translates into CATGRTNIQYF. V is TRBV15 and J is TRBJ2-4, with D maybe TRBD2 (5 bases). The CDR3 length is 11 residues. The V gene lost 8 bases and the J gene lost 6 bases, with 8 bases spanning the gap. Germline V gene sequence: CDR1 LNHNV, CDR2 YYDKDF (reference sequence).

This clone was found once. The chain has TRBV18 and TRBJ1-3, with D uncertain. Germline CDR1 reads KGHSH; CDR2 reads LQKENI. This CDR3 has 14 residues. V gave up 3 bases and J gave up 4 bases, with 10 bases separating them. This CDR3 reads CASSPRAGGNTIYF. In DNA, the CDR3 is TGTGCCAGCTCACCCCGGGCAGGCGGAAACACCATATATTTT.

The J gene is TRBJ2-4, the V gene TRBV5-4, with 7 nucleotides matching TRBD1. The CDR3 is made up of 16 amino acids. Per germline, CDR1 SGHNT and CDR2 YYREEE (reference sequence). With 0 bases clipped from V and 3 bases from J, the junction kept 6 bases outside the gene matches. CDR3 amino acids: CASSLDPAGGKNIQYF. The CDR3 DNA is TGTGCCAGCAGCTTGGATCCGGCAGGGGGCAAAAACATTCAGTACTTC.

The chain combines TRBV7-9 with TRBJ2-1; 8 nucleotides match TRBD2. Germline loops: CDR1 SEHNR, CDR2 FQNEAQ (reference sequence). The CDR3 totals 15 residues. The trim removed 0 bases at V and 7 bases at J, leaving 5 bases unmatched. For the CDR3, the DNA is TGTGCCAGCAGCTTAGCGGGAATAGCGGGGAATGAGCAGTTCTTC. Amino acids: CASSLAGIAGNEQFF.

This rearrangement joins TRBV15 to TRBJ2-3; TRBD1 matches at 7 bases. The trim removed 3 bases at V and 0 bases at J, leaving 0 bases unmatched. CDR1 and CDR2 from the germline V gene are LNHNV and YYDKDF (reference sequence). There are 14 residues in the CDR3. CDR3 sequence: CATSRGQSTDTQYF. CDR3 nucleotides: TGTGCCACCAGCAGGGGACAGAGCACAGATACGCAGTATTTT.

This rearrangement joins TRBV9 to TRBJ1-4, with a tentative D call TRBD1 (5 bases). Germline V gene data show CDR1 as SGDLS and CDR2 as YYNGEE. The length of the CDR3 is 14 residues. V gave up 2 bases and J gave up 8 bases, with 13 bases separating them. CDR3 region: CASSVSGTAEKLFF. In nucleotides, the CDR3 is TGTGCCAGCAGCGTCTCCGGGACGGCAGAAAAACTGTTTTTT.

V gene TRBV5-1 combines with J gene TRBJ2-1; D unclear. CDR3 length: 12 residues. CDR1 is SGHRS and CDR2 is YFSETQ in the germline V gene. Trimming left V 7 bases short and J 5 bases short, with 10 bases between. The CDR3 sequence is CASSLNDNEQFF. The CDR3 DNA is TGCGCCAGCTCGTTGAATGACAATGAGCAGTTCTTC.

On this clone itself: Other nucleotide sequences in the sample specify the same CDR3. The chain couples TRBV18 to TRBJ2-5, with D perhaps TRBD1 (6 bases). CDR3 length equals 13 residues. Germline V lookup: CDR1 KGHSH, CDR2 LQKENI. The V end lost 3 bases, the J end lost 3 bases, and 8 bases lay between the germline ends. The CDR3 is CASSPAGEETQYF. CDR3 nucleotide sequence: TGTGCCAGCTCACCCGCAGGGGAAGAGACCCAGTACTTC.

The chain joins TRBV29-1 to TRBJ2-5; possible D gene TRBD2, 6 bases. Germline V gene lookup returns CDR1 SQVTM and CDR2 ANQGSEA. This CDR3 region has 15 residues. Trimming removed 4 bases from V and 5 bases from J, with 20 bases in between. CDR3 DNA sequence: TGCAGCGTTGGGGGGATTAGTGAGGGGAGGGAGACCCAGTACTTC. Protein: CSVGGISEGRETQYF.

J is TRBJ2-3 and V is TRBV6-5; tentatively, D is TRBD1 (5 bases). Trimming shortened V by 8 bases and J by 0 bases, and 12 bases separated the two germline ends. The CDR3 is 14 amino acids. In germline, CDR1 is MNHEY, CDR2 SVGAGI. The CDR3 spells CASGLQVSTDTQYF. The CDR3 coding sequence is TGTGCCAGCGGCCTACAGGTTAGCACAGATACGCAGTATTTT.

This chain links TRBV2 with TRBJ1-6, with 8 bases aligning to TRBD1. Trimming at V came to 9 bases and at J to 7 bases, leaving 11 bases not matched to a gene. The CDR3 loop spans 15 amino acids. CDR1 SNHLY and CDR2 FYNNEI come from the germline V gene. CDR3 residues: CASKDEGQANSPLHF. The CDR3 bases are TGTGCCAGTAAAGATGAGGGACAGGCCAATTCACCCCTCCACTTT.

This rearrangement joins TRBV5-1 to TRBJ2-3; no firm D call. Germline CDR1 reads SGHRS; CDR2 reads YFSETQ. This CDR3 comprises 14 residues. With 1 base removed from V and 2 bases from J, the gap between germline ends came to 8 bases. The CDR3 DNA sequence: TGCGCCAGCAGCTTGTTTGCGTTCACAGATACGCAGTATTTT. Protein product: CASSLFAFTDTQYF. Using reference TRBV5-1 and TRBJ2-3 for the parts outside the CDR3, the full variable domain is KAGVTQTPRYLIKTRGQQVTLSCSPISGHRSVSWYQQTPGQGLQFLFEYFSETQRNKGNFPGRFSGRQFSNSRSEMNVSTLELGDSALYLCASSLFAFTDTQYFGPGTRLTVL.

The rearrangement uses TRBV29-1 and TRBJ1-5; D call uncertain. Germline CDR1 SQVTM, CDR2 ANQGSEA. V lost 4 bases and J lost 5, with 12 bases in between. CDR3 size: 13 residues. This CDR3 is CSVVQDPDQPQHF. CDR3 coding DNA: TGCAGCGTTGTTCAGGATCCAGATCAGCCCCAGCATTTT.

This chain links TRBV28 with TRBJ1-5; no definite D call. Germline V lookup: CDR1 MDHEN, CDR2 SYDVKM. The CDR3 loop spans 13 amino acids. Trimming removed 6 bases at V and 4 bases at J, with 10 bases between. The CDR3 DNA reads TGTGCCAGCAGGGACTCTTTGAATCAGCCCCAGCATTTT. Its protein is CASRDSLNQPQHF.